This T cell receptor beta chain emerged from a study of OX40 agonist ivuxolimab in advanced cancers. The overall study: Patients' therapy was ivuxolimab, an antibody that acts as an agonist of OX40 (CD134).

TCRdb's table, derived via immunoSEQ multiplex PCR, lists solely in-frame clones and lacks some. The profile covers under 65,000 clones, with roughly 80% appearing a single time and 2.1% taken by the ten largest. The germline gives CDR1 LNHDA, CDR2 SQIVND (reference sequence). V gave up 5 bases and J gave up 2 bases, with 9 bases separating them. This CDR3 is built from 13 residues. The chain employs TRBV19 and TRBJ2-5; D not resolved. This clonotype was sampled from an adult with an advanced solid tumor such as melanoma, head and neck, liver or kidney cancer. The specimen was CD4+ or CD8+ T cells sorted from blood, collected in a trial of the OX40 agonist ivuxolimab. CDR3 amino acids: CASSAVAQETQYF. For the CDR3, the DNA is TGTGCCAGTAGTGCTGTAGCTCAAGAGACCCAGTACTTC.